The text below deals with one T cell receptor (beta chain). Its cognate antigen has yet to be identified. One base away there is no much larger clone; base qualities are not given. Expansion of CD8+CD57+ cells had been shown by flow cytometry in the patients chosen for sequencing. All patients had severe acquired aplastic anemia diagnosed by International Study of Aplastic Anemia and Agranulocytosis and Camitta criteria. At the time blood was sampled, none of the patients had received any therapy. The study deep-sequenced TCR repertoires of sorted CD4+ and CD8+ blood T cells from severe aplastic anemia patients and healthy subjects. Patients were enrolled in the USA under clinicaltrials.gov protocols 00001620, 01623167, 00001397, 00071045, 00081523 and 00961064. Ficoll-Paque density gradient centrifugation was used to isolate peripheral blood mononuclear cells. Before DNA was extracted, CD4+ and CD8+ T cells were sorted using either FACS or magnetic beads.

This entry belongs to a study of CD8+CD57+ T cells in acquired aplastic anemia (dated 2018 in TCRdb). Broadly, across the study: On average, sorted CD4+ and CD8+ cells yielded roughly 3.4 ug of extracted DNA, with a range of 0.2 to 27.4 ug. CD8+CD57+ expansion was defined as frequency above the mean frequency observed in healthy subjects. Broader findings and caveats from the paper: CD8+ Simpson's diversity did not differ significantly between patients and healthy controls (P=0.060). Roughly 30 CD8+ CDR3 sequences were found to be shared between patients and controls, but these sequences appeared to be highly expressed in patients and within the immunodominant clones of the patients.

TCR beta VDJ combination and CDR3 sequence profiling used genomic DNA as the template. An Illumina HiSeq 2000 was the platform used for TCR repertoire sequencing. Per the source publication's procedure: Repertoires were assessed using TRBV/TRBJ rearrangement plots, CDR3 size and DJ length profiles, and Simpson's diversity index. The most abundant DNA sequence in the deep sequencing data was taken as the immunodominant clone. CDR3 amino acid sequences were checked for sharing between subjects and were compared against published repertoires and the VDJdb database. Through fastp at Q25 and MiXCR, TCRdb rebuilt clones from the public reads, retaining in-frame beta chains. Every CDR3 protein is listed once, alongside the most common genes and DNA of its rows. TCRdb's processing, not the authors', yielded these V and J calls. The sample yields 170,000 or so distinct CDR3 sequences; 40% to 50% were counted once. The ten top clones hold more than 30% of the sample.

The origin of this receptor is a human donor with aplastic anemia. The source material was sorted CD4+, CD8+, or CD8+CD57+ T cells (not recorded which) from PBMCs.

CDR3 protein: CASSFGLGNEAFF. In nucleotide form, the sequence is TGTGCCAGCAGTTTTGGGTTGGGGAATGAAGCTTTCTTT. The chain was built from TRBV2 and TRBJ1-1; there is no confident call for the D gene. Deletion took 5 bases off V and 7 bases off J, with a span of 14 bases between the germline ends. The germline V gene sets CDR1 to SNHLY and CDR2 to FYNNEI. From its cysteine to its phenylalanine, the CDR3 spans 13 amino acids. The read is trimmed to its CDR3 DNA, 39 bases read in frame from base 1.